These 8 T cell receptor beta chains came from one sample sequenced in a study of cytomegalovirus exposure and HLA in healthy donors. The PCR contained 60 Vbeta and 13 Jbeta primers. Produced via immunoSEQ multiplex PCR; TCRdb's table is partial and in-frame only. The table records about 180,000 clones, 77% of them present only once. Sample: PBMCs. The source is a young man in good health and CMV-seronegative.

The V gene is TRBV4-1, the J gene TRBJ2-2, with 9 bases identical to TRBD1. The length of the CDR3 is 16 residues. V lost 4 bases to trimming and J lost 1 base; unmatched junction nucleotides: 4. From germline, CDR1 is MGHRA and CDR2 YSYEKL. Here the CDR3 DNA reads TGCGCCAGCAGCCCCAGACAGGGGGGGAACACCGGGGAGCTGTTTTTT. Translated, it gives CASSPRQGGNTGELFF.

The J gene is TRBJ2-2, the V gene TRBV11-3; D remains ambiguous. V lost 5 bases, J lost 4 bases, and 8 bases lay in between. CDR3 length equals 13 residues. CDR1 SGHNT and CDR2 YENEEA come from the germline V gene. The chain's CDR3 is CASSPLGTGELFF. The CDR3, as DNA: TGTGCCAGCAGCCCACTCGGCACCGGGGAGCTGTTTTTT.

V gene TRBV6-6 combines with J gene TRBJ2-7; 7 bases fit TRBD1. The CDR3 extends over 14 amino acids. Trimming cost V 6 bases and J 3 bases; bases outside gene matches: 8. Germline lookup yields CDR1 MNHNY and CDR2 SVGAGI (reference sequence). The CDR3 DNA is TGTGCCAGCAGCCGGACAGGTGATGTCTACGAGCAGTACTTC. Amino acid sequence: CASSRTGDVYEQYF.

This chain connects TRBV14 to TRBJ2-3; 8 bases fit TRBD1. The V segment lost 5 bases and the J segment 2 bases; nucleotides outside the gene matches: 6. The CDR3 has 15 residues. Looked up from germline, CDR1 is SGHDN and CDR2 is FVKESK. The DNA of the CDR3 is TGTGCCAGCAGCGGACAGGGAATCCCCACAGATACGCAGTATTTT. It codes for CASSGQGIPTDTQYF.

The chain has TRBV27 and TRBJ1-5, with D perhaps TRBD1 (6 bases). CDR3 length: 17 residues. Trimming removed 6 bases at V and 9 bases at J, with 27 bases between. CDR1 is MNHEY, CDR2 SMNVEV, per germline (reference sequence). CDR3 region: CASSPEGRGTLGWPQHF. The CDR3 region has the DNA TGTGCCAGCAGCCCTGAAGGGAGGGGGACGCTAGGCTGGCCCCAGCATTTT.

V is TRBV2 and J is TRBJ2-7; 7 bases agree with TRBD2. The J segment lost 4 bases and the V segment lost 3 bases, leaving 18 bases of the junction unmatched. The CDR3 consists of 18 residues. Germline V gene lookup returns CDR1 SNHLY and CDR2 FYNNEI. The CDR3 sequence: CASSDSLTGGLPIYEQYF. The CDR3 nucleotides are TGTGCCAGCAGTGATTCCCTTACGGGGGGTCTTCCCATTTACGAGCAGTACTTC.

This clone was counted between two and nine times. The chain joins TRBV2 to TRBJ2-5; 7 nucleotides line up with TRBD1. This CDR3 is 14 amino acids long. The junction had 6 bases not matched to a gene; V was cut back by 6 bases and J by 2 bases. CDR1 and CDR2 from the germline V gene are SNHLY and FYNNEI. The CDR3 sequence is CASRILGQQETQYF. As DNA, the CDR3 is TGTGCCAGCAGAATCTTGGGACAGCAAGAGACCCAGTACTTC.

This CDR3 is CASSSRSARTDEAFF. The CDR3 bases are TGTGCCAGCAGCTCCCGTAGCGCCCGGACAGATGAAGCTTTCTTT. The J gene is TRBJ1-1, the V gene TRBV7-2; maybe TRBD1 (6 bases). The CDR3 has 15 amino acids. The V gene lost 4 bases and the J gene lost 7 bases, with 19 bases spanning the gap. Per the germline V gene, CDR1 is SGHTA and CDR2 is FQGNSA.